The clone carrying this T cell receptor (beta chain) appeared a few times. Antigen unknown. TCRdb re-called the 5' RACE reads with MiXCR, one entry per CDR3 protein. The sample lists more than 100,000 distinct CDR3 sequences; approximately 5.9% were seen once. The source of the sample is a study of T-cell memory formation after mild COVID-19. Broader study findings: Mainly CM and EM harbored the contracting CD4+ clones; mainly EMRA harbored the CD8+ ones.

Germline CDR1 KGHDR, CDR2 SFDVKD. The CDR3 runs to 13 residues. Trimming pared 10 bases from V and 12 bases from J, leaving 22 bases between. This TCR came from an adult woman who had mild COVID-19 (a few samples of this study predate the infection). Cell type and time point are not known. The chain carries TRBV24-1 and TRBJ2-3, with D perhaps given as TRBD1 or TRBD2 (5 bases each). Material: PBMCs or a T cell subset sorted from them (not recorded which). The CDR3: CATGDPNLADQYF. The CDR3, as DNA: TGTGCCACAGGGGACCCTAATCTCGCCGACCAGTATTTT.